This T cell receptor (beta chain) was observed in a study of Graves' ophthalmopathy and Graves' hyperthyroidism. Study information: Specimen type is peripheral blood, obtained at initial diagnosis before any treatment.

Certain patients, namely those with other autoimmune diseases, uncontrolled infections, pregnancy or lactation, were excluded. Study findings and constraints: Ophthalmopathy progression predictions by the model showed about 79% specificity and 70.59% sensitivity. Sensitivity of 85% to 90% and specificity of about 77% were achieved when a 13-signature model separated ophthalmopathy from stable hyperthyroidism.

As regards this clonotype: Its antigen is undetermined. Germline is not matched at one junction end, which may reflect a read error.

The TCR beta CDR3 regions underwent amplification from RNA transcripts. HTBI primers primed a first-round RT-PCR, and a second-round multiplex PCR followed. TCRdb reprocessed the multiplex PCR reads with MiXCR, giving one entry per CDR3 protein. The sample includes hundreds of thousands of distinct CDR3 sequences, under 50% of them seen just once. There are 16 residues in the CDR3. Per germline, CDR1 KGHDR and CDR2 SFDVKD. This clonotype was obtained from an adult man with Graves' ophthalmopathy. This chain links TRBV24-1 with TRBJ2-3, with D possibly TRBD2 on 6 matching bases. The sample taken for sequencing was peripheral blood. The DNA for the CDR3 is TGTGCCACCGGTGACAAACCGGGACTTCTCACAGATACGCAGTATTTT. It specifies CATGDKPGLLTDTQYF.